This T cell receptor (beta chain) was profiled in a study of early T cells in non-severe SARS-CoV-2 infection. TCRdb reprocessed the 5' RACE reads with MiXCR, giving one entry per CDR3 protein. The data show 60,000 to 65,000 distinct CDR3 sequences, under 15% seen once. The CDR3 covers 14 residues. The V and J ends lost 6 bases and 1 base, in that order; junction bases with no gene match: 4. V is TRBV12-3 or TRBV12-4 and J is TRBJ2-3; 7 bases match TRBD2. The sequenced sample was whole blood. This TCR derives from an adult who was a healthcare worker with PCR-confirmed SARS-CoV-2 infection or an uninfected control (not recorded which). CDR3 sequence reads: CASSRTSGTDTQYF. As DNA, the CDR3 is TGTGCCAGCAGCCGCACTAGCGGCACAGATACGCAGTATTTT.